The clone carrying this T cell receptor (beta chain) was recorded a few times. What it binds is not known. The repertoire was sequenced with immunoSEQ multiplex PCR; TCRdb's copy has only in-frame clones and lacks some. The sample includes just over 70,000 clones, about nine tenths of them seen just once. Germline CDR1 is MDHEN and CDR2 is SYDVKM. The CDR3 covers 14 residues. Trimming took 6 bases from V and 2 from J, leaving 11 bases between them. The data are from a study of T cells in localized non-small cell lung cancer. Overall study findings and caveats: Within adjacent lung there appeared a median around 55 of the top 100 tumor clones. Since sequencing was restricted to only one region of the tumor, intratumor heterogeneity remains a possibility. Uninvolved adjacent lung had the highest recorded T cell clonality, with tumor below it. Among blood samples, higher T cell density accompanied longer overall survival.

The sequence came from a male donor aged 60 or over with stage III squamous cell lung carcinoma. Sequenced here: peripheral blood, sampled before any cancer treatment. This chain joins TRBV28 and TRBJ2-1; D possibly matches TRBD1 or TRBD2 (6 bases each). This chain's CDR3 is CASSGGGAYNEQFF. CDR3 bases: TGTGCCAGCAGCGGAGGGGGAGCCTACAATGAGCAGTTCTTC. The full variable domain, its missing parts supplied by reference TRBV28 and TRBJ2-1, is DVKVTQSSRYLVKRTGEKVFLECVQDMDHENMFWYRQDPGLGLRLIYFSYDVKMKEKGDIPEGYSVSREKKERFSLILESASTNQTSMYLCASSGGGAYNEQFFGPGTRLTVL.